A single sample is the source of the 23 T cell receptor beta chains below, sequenced in a study of regulatory T cells in long-lasting Graves disease. Time point given: persistent/refractory GD, antithyroid drugs over 5 years with positive TRAb. There was RNA extracted from PBMCs, and the TCR library was made from it. Researchers made TCR beta libraries by using iRepertoire HTBI primers and running Arm-PCR on CDR3 regions. One entry per CDR3 protein results from TCRdb running MiXCR on the multiplex PCR reads. The sample lists over 300,000 distinct CDR3 sequences, about 20% occurring once. This specimen consisted of peripheral blood mononuclear cells (PBMCs), obtained when the disease was refractory, from a patient treated with antithyroid drugs. Receptors were obtained from a female donor with Graves disease.

The chain joins TRBV9 to TRBJ2-7; tentatively, D is TRBD1 (6 bases). The CDR3 sequence is 14 residues long. The germline gives CDR1 SGDLS, CDR2 YYNGEE. V dropped 1 base and J dropped 5 bases, with 13 bases sitting between them. The CDR3 is CASSVLPQGNEQYF. As DNA, the CDR3 is TGTGCCAGCAGCGTACTTCCACAGGGAAACGAGCAGTACTTC.

The table lists this clonotype with a few counts. With a much larger clone just one base away, this may be a read error. In DNA form, the CDR3 reads TGTGCCAGCAGTTTTGGGGAAAATTCACCCCTCCACTTT. This gives the protein CASSFGENSPLHF. The chain carries TRBV12-3 or TRBV12-4 and TRBJ1-6, with D uncertain. V lost 3 bases, J lost 7 bases, and 7 bases lay in between. This CDR3 region has 13 residues.

This sequence joins TRBV9 and TRBJ1-5, with TRBD1 matching over 7 bases. Germline V lookup: CDR1 SGDLS, CDR2 YYNGEE. The CDR3 runs 14 residues. The ends lost 3 bases at V and 4 bases at J; junction bases unmatched: 4. This CDR3 is CASSARQGNQPQHF. CDR3 nucleotide sequence: TGTGCCAGCAGCGCTCGACAGGGTAATCAGCCCCAGCATTTT.

This clonotype was found a few times. This chain connects TRBV28 to TRBJ2-7; 9 bases map to TRBD1. After removal of 6 bases from V and 5 bases from J, the junction contained 14 bases not matched to a gene. There are 16 residues in the CDR3. Germline loops: CDR1 MDHEN, CDR2 SYDVKM. The CDR3 is CASRPSWGTGWHEQYF. The CDR3 DNA is TGTGCCAGCAGGCCTAGTTGGGGGACAGGGTGGCACGAGCAGTACTTC.

Ten or more counts support this clonotype. This chain uses TRBV3-1 with TRBJ1-1; D gene unclear. CDR1 is LGHDT, CDR2 YNNKEL, per germline (reference sequence). V lost 3 bases and J lost 0, with 8 bases in between. The CDR3 sequence is 14 residues long. The CDR3 DNA reads TGTGCCAGCAGCCATGAACACCTGAACACTGAAGCTTTCTTT. It specifies CASSHEHLNTEAFF.

At least ten counts were recorded for this clonotype. J is TRBJ2-5 and V is TRBV3-1; a weak D match, TRBD1 (5 bases). The CDR3 has 13 residues. V lost 1 base to trimming and J lost 5 bases, with 8 bases between them. Germline CDR1 reads LGHDT; CDR2 reads YNNKEL (reference sequence). CDR3 nucleotide sequence: TGTGCCAGCAGCCAAGTGACAGCGGAGACCCAGTACTTC. It specifies CASSQVTAETQYF.

The J gene is TRBJ2-7, the V gene TRBV12-3 or TRBV12-4, with D possibly matching TRBD1 (6 bases). CDR3 length: 15 amino acids. The V and J ends lost 5 bases and 4 bases respectively, with 18 bases between them. This CDR3 reads CASSEVTGSRYEQYF. Written as DNA, the CDR3 is TGTGCCAGCAGTGAAGTCACAGGGAGTCGGTACGAGCAGTACTTC.

In its sample, this clonotype was seen many times. The J gene is TRBJ1-1, the V gene TRBV30; D call uncertain. The V end lost 4 bases, the J end lost 1 base, and 10 bases lay between the germline ends. Germline CDR1 is GTSNPN and CDR2 is SVGIG (reference sequence). The CDR3 consists of 13 residues. CDR3 DNA sequence: TGTGCCTGGATACGTCAGCCGAACACTGAAGCTTTCTTT. This encodes CAWIRQPNTEAFF.

This clonotype has a count of ten or more. V and J are TRBV6-5 and TRBJ2-5; 11 nucleotides match TRBD1. The ends lost 4 bases at V and 5 bases at J; junction bases unmatched: 6. This CDR3 contains 15 residues. Per the germline V gene, CDR1 is MNHEY and CDR2 is SVGAGI. The CDR3 nucleotides are TGTGCCAGCAGTTTCCGGGACAGGGGGATGGAGACCCAGTACTTC. It translates to CASSFRDRGMETQYF.

The rearrangement links TRBV6-1 to TRBJ2-7, with D perhaps matching TRBD1 (6 bases). V was trimmed by 4 bases and J by 3 bases, leaving 10 bases between them. CDR1 is MNHNS, CDR2 SASEGT, per germline. There are 13 residues in the CDR3. The CDR3 DNA reads as TGTGCCAGCAGTGCGGACAGAGGCTACGAGCAGTACTTC. It codes for CASSADRGYEQYF.

The chain has TRBV20-1 and TRBJ2-4, with D maybe TRBD2 (6 bases). The CDR3 runs to 12 residues. Germline loops: CDR1 DFQATT, CDR2 SNEGSKA (reference sequence). CDR3 sequence (DNA): TGCACGGGGGTAAGAACCAAAAACATTCAGTACTTC. Protein: CTGVRTKNIQYF.

The gene calls are TRBV20-1 and TRBJ2-2; TRBD2 matches 15 bases. V trimming: 5 bases; J trimming: 6 bases; junction bases outside the gene matches: 1. The CDR3 consists of 14 residues. CDR1 is DFQATT, CDR2 SNEGSKA, per germline (reference sequence). CDR3 nucleotides: TGCAGTGCTCGGACTAGCGGGAGGGCCGGGGAGCTGTTTTTT. This sequence encodes CSARTSGRAGELFF.

Details on this clonotype: A much bigger clone sits one base away, suggesting this may be a read error. CDR3 sequence (DNA): TGTGCCAGCAGTGAAGCAGGGGACTACGAGCAGTACTTC. It is translated as CASSEAGDYEQYF. The gene calls are TRBV6-1 and TRBJ2-7, with TRBD1 as a possible D gene (5 bases). Germline V gene lookup returns CDR1 MNHNS and CDR2 SASEGT. V was cut by 0 bases and J by 3 bases, with 6 bases left in between. The CDR3 has 13 amino acids.

The table lists this clonotype with many counts. The chain uses TRBV7-9 and TRBJ2-7; D is ambiguous. Germline V CDR1 and CDR2: SEHNR, FQNEAQ (reference sequence). There are 12 residues in the CDR3. With 1 base removed from V and 6 bases from J, the gap between germline ends came to 7 bases. CDR3: CASSLERGEQYF. In DNA form, the CDR3 reads TGTGCCAGCAGCTTAGAACGCGGCGAGCAGTACTTC.

This clonotype was observed many times. This chain connects TRBV5-1 to TRBJ1-6; tentative D call: TRBD1 (5 bases). V was clipped by 4 bases and J by 9 bases, with 11 bases between them. The length of the CDR3 is 13 residues. Germline values: CDR1 SGHRS, CDR2 YFSETQ. CDR3 sequence reads: CASSATAGSPLHF. The CDR3 nucleotides are TGCGCCAGCAGCGCGACAGCCGGTTCACCCCTCCACTTT.

This rearrangement joins TRBV29-1 to TRBJ1-3; no reliable D call. Germline CDR1 SQVTM, CDR2 ANQGSEA. CDR3 length: 13 amino acids. Trimming stripped 1 base from V and 4 bases from J, with 8 bases between. CDR3 sequence: CSVEGGGGNTIYF. The CDR3 DNA is TGCAGCGTTGAAGGAGGTGGGGGAAACACCATATATTTT.

This clonotype was seen many times. V gene TRBV12-3 or TRBV12-4 combines with J gene TRBJ1-4, with D uncertain. This CDR3 spans 18 amino acids. Trimming removed 5 bases from V and 0 bases from J, with 19 bases in between. The CDR3 reads CASSHGIPLLATNEKLFF. Here the CDR3 DNA reads TGTGCCAGCAGTCACGGGATACCACTATTGGCAACTAATGAAAAACTGTTTTTT.

This clonotype was counted ten times or more. The J gene is TRBJ1-1, the V gene TRBV28; TRBD1 might be the D (5 bases). V was trimmed by 1 base and J by 1 base, leaving 10 bases between them. The CDR3 spans 15 residues. Germline CDR1 is MDHEN and CDR2 is SYDVKM. Here the CDR3 DNA reads TGTGCCAGCAGTTTATCCGGGGCGCGGAACACTGAAGCTTTCTTT. Its protein is CASSLSGARNTEAFF.

This clonotype occurred many times. The chain carries TRBV5-6 and TRBJ2-5, with D possibly matching TRBD1 (5 bases). Germline-derived CDR1 and CDR2 are SGHDT and YYEEEE. CDR3 size: 16 residues. Deletions cut 2 bases from V and 4 bases from J, with 18 bases between. The CDR3 spells CASSLSGRSRGETQYF. CDR3 bases: TGTGCCAGCAGCTTATCCGGACGGTCTAGGGGAGAGACCCAGTACTTC.

This clonotype was detected many times. The chain has TRBV30 and TRBJ1-1; D gene unclear. The CDR3 runs to 13 residues. Trimming took 0 bases from V and 7 from J, leaving 12 bases between them. Germline assignment: CDR1 GTSNPN and CDR2 SVGIG (reference sequence). CDR3 loop: CAWSVTNEGEAFF. CDR3 nucleotides: TGTGCCTGGAGTGTAACCAATGAAGGTGAAGCTTTCTTT.

This clonotype came up many times. This sequence joins TRBV7-9 and TRBJ1-1; no clear D. Germline V gives CDR1 SEHNR, CDR2 FQNEAQ (reference sequence). The CDR3 contains 14 residues. V gave up 1 base and J gave up 7 bases, with 13 bases separating them. Here the CDR3 DNA reads TGTGCCAGCAGCTTAGGGGGATATCTCGGTGAAGCTTTCTTT. Its translation: CASSLGGYLGEAFF.

The sample holds many counts of this clonotype. The chain links TRBV9 to TRBJ2-6; the D gene could be TRBD1 or TRBD2 (7 bases each). The CDR3 length is 18 residues. Trimming took off 4 bases at V and 6 bases at J, with 23 bases between the two ends. Germline lookup yields CDR1 SGDLS and CDR2 YYNGEE. The CDR3 is CASSPRGGRGTEANVLTF. As DNA, the CDR3 is TGTGCCAGCAGCCCGAGGGGGGGCAGGGGGACCGAGGCCAACGTCCTGACTTTC.

In this sample, this clonotype turned up many times. The chain recombines TRBV6-1 with TRBJ2-7; D call uncertain. Germline V lookup: CDR1 MNHNS, CDR2 SASEGT. The CDR3 length is 14 residues. V was trimmed by 4 bases and J by 2 bases, leaving 12 bases between them. In DNA form, the CDR3 reads TGTGCCAGCAGTGCCCGTGGGCAGGCCTACGAGCAGTACTTC. As protein: CASSARGQAYEQYF.